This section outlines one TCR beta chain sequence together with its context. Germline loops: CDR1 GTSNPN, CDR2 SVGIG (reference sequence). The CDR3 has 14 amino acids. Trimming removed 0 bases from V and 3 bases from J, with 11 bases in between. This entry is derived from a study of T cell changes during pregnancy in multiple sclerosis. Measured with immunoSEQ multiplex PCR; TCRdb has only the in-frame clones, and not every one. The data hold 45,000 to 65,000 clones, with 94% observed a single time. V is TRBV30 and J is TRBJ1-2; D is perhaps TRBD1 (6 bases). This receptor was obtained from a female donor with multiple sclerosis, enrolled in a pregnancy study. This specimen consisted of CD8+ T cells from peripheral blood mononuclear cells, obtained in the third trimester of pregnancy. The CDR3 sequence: CAWSVRGMHYGYTF. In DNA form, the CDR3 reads TGTGCCTGGAGTGTAAGGGGGATGCACTATGGCTACACCTTC.